This TCR beta chain originates from a study of PD-1 blockade in mismatch repair-deficient tumors. Study-level information: All were previously treated, progressing patients with some twelve mismatch repair-deficient cancer types.

The CDR3 is 14 amino acids. Germline CDR1 reads MNHEY; CDR2 reads SMNVEV (reference sequence). The germline V and J ends were trimmed by 6 bases and 6 bases, with 14 bases remaining between them. Measured with immunoSEQ multiplex PCR; TCRdb has only the in-frame clones, and not every one. The data show over 30,000 clones, 75% to 90% seen once. Details on this clone: What it binds is unknown.

Every patient had mismatch repair deficiency by PCR or immunohistochemistry. Points from the study as a whole: After pembrolizumab, tumor-resident clones rose rapidly, then generally contracted before radiologic responses.

The sequencing here drew on PBMCs, taken approximately 6 weeks after starting pembrolizumab. The sequence derives from an adult with mismatch repair-deficient cancer. The chain couples TRBV27 to TRBJ1-4, with TRBD1 as a possible D gene (5 bases). CDR3 nucleotide sequence: TGTGCCAGCAGCCGACAGCCCCTTTATGAAAAACTGTTTTTT. This encodes CASSRQPLYEKLFF.